Following are 21 T cell receptor beta chains from one sample sequenced in a study of regulatory T cells in long-lasting Graves disease. Libraries of TCR beta came from iRepertoire HTBI primers plus Arm-PCR of CDR3 regions. TCRdb re-analysed the multiplex PCR reads in MiXCR, keeping a single row per CDR3 protein. This sample yields 300,000 to 400,000 distinct CDR3 sequences, of which 16% are seen a single time; around 27% belongs to the top ten. The time point is: newly diagnosed GD, antithyroid drugs for less than 3 months. From RNA extracted from PBMCs, the TCR library was made. These data were also reused for a study on T cells in Graves' hyperthyroidism and ophthalmopathy.

Here the sequenced sample was peripheral blood mononuclear cells (PBMCs), taken at new diagnosis, from a patient treated with antithyroid drugs. The receptors were sampled from a man aged 35 to 55 with Graves disease.

This clonotype was seen a handful of times. V and J are TRBV11-2 and TRBJ2-2; TRBD2 matches at 8 bases. The length of the CDR3 is 14 residues. V dropped 3 bases and J dropped 6; count of bases not matched to a gene: 3. Germline V gene sequence: CDR1 SGHAT, CDR2 FQNNGV. In DNA, the CDR3 is TGTGCCAGCAGCTTCCGGGGGGGTTCCGGGGAGCTGTTTTTT. Its translation is CASSFRGGSGELFF.

This clonotype was picked up a small number of times. The J gene is TRBJ2-3, the V gene TRBV7-2; tentative D call: TRBD2 (6 bases). Germline-derived CDR1 and CDR2 are SGHTA and FQGNSA. The V end lost 7 bases, the J end lost 4 bases, and 21 bases lay between the germline ends. This CDR3 contains 16 residues. CDR3 bases: TGTGCCAGCACGCGATACGGGGGAACTGGCGCAGATACGCAGTATTTT. It yields the protein CASTRYGGTGADTQYF.

This clonotype has a count of ten or more. This chain connects TRBV5-1 to TRBJ2-3; the match to TRBD1 covers 7 bases. Germline V gene sequence: CDR1 SGHRS, CDR2 YFSETQ. The CDR3 has 13 residues. V trimming: 4 bases; J trimming: 4 bases; junction bases outside the gene matches: 3. The DNA of the CDR3 is TGCGCCAGCAGCCTGACAGGGCCAGATACGCAGTATTTT. Its translation is CASSLTGPDTQYF. Based on the CDR3 plus reference TRBV5-1 and TRBJ2-3, the full variable domain is KAGVTQTPRYLIKTRGQQVTLSCSPISGHRSVSWYQQTPGQGLQFLFEYFSETQRNKGNFPGRFSGRQFSNSRSEMNVSTLELGDSALYLCASSLTGPDTQYFGPGTRLTVL.

This rearrangement joins TRBV4-3 to TRBJ1-4, with D possibly being TRBD1 (5 bases). Trimming removed 2 bases at V and 2 bases at J, with 12 bases between. The CDR3 runs to 16 residues. In germline, CDR1 is LGHNA, CDR2 YSLEER. The CDR3: CASSQQSGDTNEKLFF. The CDR3 bases are TGCGCCAGCAGCCAACAATCGGGGGATACTAATGAAAAACTGTTTTTT.

V and J are TRBV4-2 and TRBJ1-4; no firm D call. This CDR3 is 20 amino acids long. V was trimmed by 2 bases and J by 0 bases, leaving 22 bases between them. Germline CDR1 LGHNA, CDR2 YNFKEQ. CDR3 loop: CASSQRRRRTTLATNEKLFF. The CDR3 DNA follows: TGTGCCAGCAGCCAACGTCGAAGGAGAACCACTCTCGCAACTAATGAAAAACTGTTTTTT.

Many counts were recorded for this clonotype. This sequence joins TRBV5-1 and TRBJ2-1; D is ambiguous. V was clipped by 0 bases and J by 6 bases, with 10 bases between them. The CDR3 runs 14 residues. Germline V gene lookup returns CDR1 SGHRS and CDR2 YFSETQ. The CDR3 loop is CASSLEHGVNEQFF. The CDR3 DNA sequence: TGCGCCAGCAGCTTGGAACATGGGGTCAATGAGCAGTTCTTC.

This clonotype was picked up many times. The chain links TRBV7-9 to TRBJ2-3; no clear D gene. The CDR3 runs 14 residues. Germline-derived CDR1 and CDR2 are SEHNR and FQNEAQ (reference sequence). Trimming removed 4 bases at V and 3 bases at J, with 11 bases between. The CDR3 sequence: CASSSRGITDTQYF. In nucleotides, the CDR3 is TGTGCCAGCAGCTCCCGTGGTATAACAGATACGCAGTATTTT.

The V call is TRBV7-2, the J call TRBJ2-3, with D tentatively TRBD2 (5 bases). Trimming left V 1 base short and J 6 bases short, with 14 bases between. CDR3 length: 15 amino acids. The germline V gene encodes CDR1 SGHTA and CDR2 FQGNSA. CDR3 sequence: CASSLVVEGSDTQYF. The CDR3 region has the DNA TGTGCCAGCAGCTTAGTGGTCGAGGGCTCGGATACGCAGTATTTT.

This clonotype was counted ten times or more. As DNA, the CDR3 is TGTGCCAGCACCCCCCCCCGGAGGCGGGAAGCTTTCTTT. This encodes CASTPPRRREAFF. The chain uses TRBV12-3 or TRBV12-4 and TRBJ1-1; D unresolved. The CDR3 extends over 13 amino acids. V was shortened by 7 bases and J by 8 bases, with 17 bases between the two germline ends.

This clonotype occurred many times. The rearrangement links TRBV10-3 to TRBJ2-5; 10 bases line up with TRBD1. Germline CDR1 ENHRY, CDR2 SYGVKD. The CDR3 is 15 amino acids. The V and J ends lost 6 bases and 5 bases, in that order; junction bases with no gene match: 9. The CDR3 here is CAIRSDRGLQETQYF. The CDR3 DNA is TGTGCCATCAGAAGCGACAGGGGGCTGCAGGAGACCCAGTACTTC.

This clonotype was recorded many times. The chain recombines TRBV18 with TRBJ1-5; 12 bases match TRBD1. V dropped 3 bases and J dropped 3; count of bases not matched to a gene: 12. This CDR3 has 19 amino acids. CDR1 and CDR2 (germline): KGHSH, LQKENI. The CDR3 region has the DNA TGTGCCAGCTCACCCAAAGCCGGGACAGGGGGCTTGAACAATCAGCCCCAGCATTTT. Protein sequence: CASSPKAGTGGLNNQPQHF.

This clonotype was seen many times. This sequence joins TRBV24-1 and TRBJ2-5, with D perhaps TRBD1 (5 bases). This CDR3 has 14 amino acids. Deletions cut 4 bases from V and 7 bases from J, with 15 bases between. Germline assignment: CDR1 KGHDR and CDR2 SFDVKD. The CDR3 coding sequence is TGTGCCACCAGTGACTTGACAGATGTTAGGACCCAGTACTTC. Residues: CATSDLTDVRTQYF.

This clonotype was found many times. The rearrangement joins TRBV24-1 to TRBJ1-1, with a tentative D call TRBD1 (5 bases). Germline V lookup: CDR1 KGHDR, CDR2 SFDVKD. Trimming took off 5 bases at V and 4 bases at J, with 10 bases between the two ends. The CDR3 is made up of 13 amino acids. CDR3 amino acids: CATSVQGGTEAFF. CDR3 nucleotide sequence: TGTGCCACCAGTGTTCAGGGAGGCACTGAAGCTTTCTTT.

This clonotype was recorded at least ten times. V is TRBV5-1 and J is TRBJ1-4; 7 bases align to TRBD1. Trimming removed 1 base from V and 5 bases from J; junction bases left unmatched: 5. From germline, CDR1 is SGHRS and CDR2 YFSETQ. The CDR3 is 15 residues long. The CDR3 nucleotides are TGCGCCAGCAGCTTGCGGGGACAGCGCAATGAAAAACTGTTTTTT. The encoded protein is CASSLRGQRNEKLFF. Using reference TRBV5-1 and TRBJ1-4 for the parts outside the CDR3, the full variable domain is KAGVTQTPRYLIKTRGQQVTLSCSPISGHRSVSWYQQTPGQGLQFLFEYFSETQRNKGNFPGRFSGRQFSNSRSEMNVSTLELGDSALYLCASSLRGQRNEKLFFGSGTQLSVL.

This clonotype appeared many times. The rearrangement joins TRBV7-9 to TRBJ2-4; 7 nucleotides agree with TRBD2. CDR1 and CDR2 from the germline V gene are SEHNR and FQNEAQ (reference sequence). V dropped 0 bases and J dropped 8; count of bases not matched to a gene: 7. CDR3 size: 15 residues. In nucleotides, the CDR3 is TGTGCCAGCAGCTTAGCTAGGGGAGGGGAGGACATTCAGTACTTC. Translating it yields CASSLARGGEDIQYF.

At least ten counts were recorded for this clonotype. The chain carries TRBV25-1 and TRBJ2-5; a possible D gene is TRBD1 (6 bases). The germline V gene has CDR1 MGHDK and CDR2 SYGVNS. The CDR3 is made up of 15 amino acids. Trimming took off 1 base at V and 5 bases at J, with 14 bases between the two ends. As DNA, the CDR3 is TGTGCCAGCAGTGAATGGGGGCAGGGGAAGGAGACCCAGTACTTC. It specifies CASSEWGQGKETQYF.

Ten or more counts support this clonotype. The rearrangement uses TRBV28 and TRBJ2-7, with 9 nucleotides matching TRBD1. The CDR3 spans 13 residues. The germline CDR1 and CDR2 sequences are MDHEN and SYDVKM. V lost 7 bases to trimming and J lost 3 bases; unmatched junction nucleotides: 4. The CDR3 loop is CASNPGQGYEQYF. DNA for the CDR3: TGTGCCAGCAATCCGGGACAGGGCTACGAGCAGTACTTC.

This clonotype appeared many times. This chain connects TRBV7-8 to TRBJ2-5; 9 nucleotides align to TRBD2. V lost 8 bases, J lost 7 bases, and 11 bases stayed unmatched. Germline V gene lookup returns CDR1 SGHVS and CDR2 FQNEAQ. The CDR3 is made up of 14 amino acids. Written as DNA, the CDR3 is TGTGCCAGCTCGCTAGCGGGGAGCTATGGGACCCAGTACTTC. Translating gives CASSLAGSYGTQYF.

The CDR3 spells CASSQVAADTQYF. The CDR3 DNA reads TGCGCCAGCAGCCAAGTAGCTGCAGATACGCAGTATTTT. The chain recombines TRBV4-1 with TRBJ2-3; no reliable D call. Germline V gene data show CDR1 as MGHRA and CDR2 as YSYEKL. V was cut by 1 base and J by 4 bases, with 6 bases left in between. CDR3 length equals 13 residues.

This clonotype was observed many times. The gene calls are TRBV28 and TRBJ1-5; tentatively, D is TRBD1 (6 bases). CDR3 length: 15 amino acids. Germline V gene lookup returns CDR1 MDHEN and CDR2 SYDVKM. The V gene lost 3 bases and the J gene lost 7 bases, with 16 bases spanning the gap. The CDR3 reads CASSLASGAEQPQHF. In DNA form, the CDR3 reads TGTGCCAGCAGTTTGGCTTCGGGGGCTGAGCAGCCCCAGCATTTT. The full variable domain, its missing parts supplied by reference TRBV28 and TRBJ1-5, is DVKVTQSSRYLVKRTGEKVFLECVQDMDHENMFWYRQDPGLGLRLIYFSYDVKMKEKGDIPEGYSVSREKKERFSLILESASTNQTSMYLCASSLASGAEQPQHFGDGTRLSIL.

This clonotype was observed a handful of times. The chain has TRBV5-4 and TRBJ2-2, with 8 positions matching TRBD2. The CDR3 spans 17 residues. Per the germline V gene, CDR1 is SGHNT and CDR2 is YYREEE (reference sequence). Unmatched junction bases numbered 5, after V lost 1 base and J lost 0 bases. DNA for the CDR3: TGTGCCAGCAGCTTGCTTCGGGGGGGAACGAACACCGGGGAGCTGTTTTTT. It yields the protein CASSLLRGGTNTGELFF.